This TCR beta chain comes out of a study of blood T cells in healthy people across ages. The authors ran a second PCR of about 7 to 12 cycles using a sample-barcoded 5' primer and a J-beta primer mix. MiXCR, run by TCRdb on the 5' RACE reads, gives a single entry per CDR3 protein. The sample carries fewer than 950,000 distinct CDR3 sequences, about 36% recorded once. This clonotype was detected once. Germline V gives CDR1 MNHEY, CDR2 SVGEGT. CDR3 size: 15 residues. V dropped 2 bases and J dropped 1; count of bases not matched to a gene: 4. The receptor's source is a man between 18 and 35 years old in good health. J is TRBJ2-5 and V is TRBV6-2 or TRBV6-3, with 7 bases lining up with TRBD1. Material: blood. The DNA of the CDR3 is TGTGCCAGCAGTTACATCGGGACAGCCCAAGAGACCCAGTACTTC. Residues: CASSYIGTAQETQYF.